The TCR beta chain described here comes from a study of monozygotic twins with inflammatory bowel disease (dated by TCRdb to about 2019). Regarding the complete study: The full study comprised some 30 monozygotic twin pairs: nine German pairs (four IBD-concordant, five IBD-discordant) and 19 IBD-discordant Danish pairs. The search for disease-associated traits relied mainly on comparing, within discordant pairs, IBD patients with their genetically identical healthy co-twins. Each individual had, on average, about 151 000 unique TCRalpha sequences and 181 000 unique TCRbeta sequences available for analysis. Results the study describes overall, beyond this receptor: Distinction between different T cell subtypes could not be achieved in the analysis. Measured by the inverse Simpson index, TCRbeta repertoire diversity was lower in IBD patients than in their healthy co-twins. Compared with healthy twins, IBD patients had fewer clonotypes in common with other individuals, a difference most pronounced in patients showing signs of disease activity. Because patients were on differing immunosuppressive treatments, the repertoires may have picked up extra background noise and inter-individual variability. Concordant and discordant twins showed no difference in repertoire similarity, possibly because of limited statistical power. No single strong signal or clonotype linked to IBD turned up in the results, so the idea that one exists was not supported.

From each donor, a roughly 2.5 ml peripheral blood sample was drawn into PAXgene tubes and stored at -80 degrees C. Without T cell sorting, total RNA was isolated from whole blood using the PAXgene blood miRNA kit on an automated QIAcube. Peripheral blood from monozygotic twin pairs, either concordant or discordant for inflammatory bowel disease, underwent deep TCRalpha and TCRbeta repertoire profiling that used unique molecular barcoding. Smoking habits were recorded for all twin pairs, and each individual was classified as a current, former or never smoker. The library was obtained by 5' RACE. Preparation of each TCR library used approximately 3,500 ng of total RNA. For each sample, cDNA was synthesized in eight separate reactions using SMARTScribe reverse transcriptase. During cDNA synthesis, template switching was used to introduce unique molecular identifiers that contained a 6-nucleotide sample barcode. TCRalpha and TCRbeta cDNA was amplified by two nested PCRs of around 16 and 10 cycles, with bead purification after each PCR. Before amplification, the cDNA was treated with uracil DNA-glycosylase and purified using the QIAquick PCR purification kit. The second PCR added Illumina TruSeq-compatible adapters along with sample-specific barcodes. Library quality and concentration were assessed using TapeStation and Qubit, and about 5 ng of each library was pooled. Sequencing of pooled libraries was carried out on an Illumina HiSeq2500 single-index Rapid Run using 2 x 100 bp reads and custom sequencing primers. Per the authors' processing: UMI-based consensus assembly with MiGEC version 1.2.6 was used to correct PCR and sequencing errors. MiXCR version 2.1.1 was used for V(D)J alignment, clonotype assembly and CDR3 extraction. To normalise gene usage, clonotype sharing and MAIT/NKT TCR abundance, the top 1000, 10 000 and 20 000 clonotypes in each sample were analysed. Diversity was computed as the inverse Simpson index with the vegan R package after downsampling to 27 000 UMIs. Paired Mann-Whitney U tests on discordant twin pairs were used, with Benjamini-Hochberg multiple-testing correction. TCRdb reprocessed the reads, and each CDR3 protein sequence is entered once, without DNA. TCRdb, not the authors, supplied the V and J calls. The sample's records list roughly 320,000 distinct CDR3 sequences. 5% to 6% of the sample lies in the top ten.

The germline V gene encodes CDR1 LGHNA and CDR2 YSLEER. The CDR3 sequence holds 15 residues, the cysteine and phenylalanine included. The record lacks a DNA sequence. Points on this clonotype: Its binding antigen is unknown.

This clonotype was sampled from a human donor with ulcerative colitis or Crohn's disease, or a healthy co-twin of an affected twin (not recorded which). The V and J genes are TRBV4-3 and TRBJ2-1; without DNA, the TCRdb call of TRBD1 cannot be checked. What was sequenced was blood. The CDR3 protein is CASSQGGWSYNEQFF.